A single sample is the source of the 3 T cell receptor beta chains below, sequenced in a study of cytomegalovirus exposure and HLA in healthy donors. The PCR ran on 60 Vbeta and 13 Jbeta primers. Using immunoSEQ multiplex PCR, the repertoire was profiled, and TCRdb retains in-frame clones only, with some absent. There are 45,000 to 75,000 clones in the sample; around two thirds occur only once, and roughly a fifth lies in the top ten. The sequenced sample was PBMCs. The source of these receptors is a woman aged 55-70 years in good health and CMV-seropositive.

This clone was detected a few times. Other DNA sequences in this specimen translate into the identical CDR3. The V call is TRBV2, the J call TRBJ1-2; 8 bases align to TRBD1. The germline gives CDR1 SNHLY, CDR2 FYNNEI. The V and J ends lost 9 bases and 3 bases, in that order; junction bases with no gene match: 12. CDR3 size: 15 residues. Here the CDR3 reads CASFGQGLMDYGYTF. The CDR3, as DNA: TGTGCCAGTTTTGGACAGGGTTTGATGGACTATGGCTACACCTTC.

This clone was recorded only once. The rearrangement uses TRBV4-3 and TRBJ2-3; 11 nucleotides line up with TRBD2. Trimming took 1 base from V and 5 from J; bases not matched to a gene: 5. The CDR3 runs to 16 residues. The germline V gene has CDR1 LGHNA and CDR2 YSLEER. CDR3 amino acids: CASSQGLAGGQDTQYF. CDR3 nucleotide sequence: TGCGCCAGCAGCCAAGGCCTAGCGGGGGGTCAAGATACGCAGTATTTT.

The chain uses TRBV27 and TRBJ1-5, with D unresolved. CDR3 length equals 17 residues. Germline values: CDR1 MNHEY, CDR2 SMNVEV (reference sequence). V lost 0 bases to trimming and J lost 6 bases, with 18 bases between them. Here the CDR3 reads CASSLSAGNLGGQPQHF. The CDR3 DNA reads TGTGCCAGCAGTTTATCCGCCGGGAACCTGGGAGGTCAGCCCCAGCATTTT.